This T cell receptor beta chain was captured by sequencing in a study of OX40 agonist ivuxolimab in advanced cancers. As for the study in general: Ivuxolimab is an agonistic anti-OX40 (CD134) antibody, and patients were treated with it. Patients undergoing dose escalation presented with hepatocellular carcinoma, melanoma, renal cell or head and neck cancer. The eligibility criteria allowed prior anti-PD-1, anti-PD-L1 or anti-CTLA-4 therapy, and 30% to 45% had some.

Study-wide points: Partly responding patients at 0.1-3.0 mg/kg showed some of the smallest clonal expansion.

This clone was seen a handful of times. Its target is unknown. The CDR3 is 11 amino acids. V was trimmed by 5 bases and J by 11 bases, leaving 15 bases between them. The V gene's germline CDR1 is DFQATT and CDR2 SNEGSKA (reference sequence). Measured with immunoSEQ multiplex PCR; TCRdb has only the in-frame clones, and not every one. The sample yields about 54,000 clones, about four fifths seen once. This clonotype was sampled from an adult with an advanced solid tumor such as melanoma, head and neck, liver or kidney cancer. This chain uses TRBV20-1 with TRBJ1-1; tentative D call: TRBD1 (6 bases). The specimen comprised CD4+ or CD8+ T cells sorted from blood, sampled in a trial of the OX40 agonist ivuxolimab. The chain's CDR3 is CSAPLTGSAFF. The CDR3 DNA sequence: TGCAGTGCTCCCCTAACAGGGAGTGCTTTCTTT.